The clone carrying this TCR beta chain appeared once. Its antigen is not known. The entry originates in a study of follicular helper T cells after annual influenza vaccination. Study observations and caveats: ICOS+CD38+ cTfh clonality tracked population frequency, and its change tracked circulating plasmablast change. Each annual vaccination recalled recurring oligoclonal ICOS+CD38+ cTfh clonotypes. Rare clonotypes were missed; only about 8.5-21% of cells gave TCRB.

The V gene's germline CDR1 is LGHNA and CDR2 YSLEER. The CDR3 loop spans 18 amino acids. J was trimmed by 2 bases and V by 0 bases; bases with no gene match: 6. TCRB was sequenced at Survey level resolution. Some clones are missing from TCRdb's copy, which holds only in-frame ones; the method was immunoSEQ multiplex PCR. This sample has around 9,000 clones; about four fifths occur once, and the top ten carry 0.5% to 0.75%. Stated time point: 2013-2014 season, 7 days after vaccination. This clonotype was sampled from an adult who received the influenza vaccine. V and J are TRBV4-3 and TRBJ2-1, with 11 bases aligning to TRBD2. Sequenced material: CXCR5- memory CD4+ T cells sorted from blood, taken 7 days after influenza vaccination. In DNA, the CDR3 is TGCGCCAGCAGCCAAGATTGGGTAGCGGGGGGGCCCTACAATGAGCAGTTCTTC. Translating it yields CASSQDWVAGGPYNEQFF.